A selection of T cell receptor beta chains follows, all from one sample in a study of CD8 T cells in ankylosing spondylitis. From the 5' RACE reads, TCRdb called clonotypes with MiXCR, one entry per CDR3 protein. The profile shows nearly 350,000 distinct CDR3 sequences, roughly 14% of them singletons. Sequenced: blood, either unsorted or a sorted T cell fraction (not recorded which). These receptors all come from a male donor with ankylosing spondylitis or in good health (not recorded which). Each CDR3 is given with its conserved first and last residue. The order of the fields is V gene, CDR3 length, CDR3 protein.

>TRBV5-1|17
CASSLSTTGVEAGELFF
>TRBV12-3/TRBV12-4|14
CASSLAGKSTEAFF
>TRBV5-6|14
CASSTSRGGDTQYF
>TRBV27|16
CASSLVVGLAISEQYF
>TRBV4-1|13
CASSQAGRETQYF
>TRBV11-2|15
CASSQTEGRGDTQYF
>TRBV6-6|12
CASSRDGYEQYF
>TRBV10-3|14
CAISPDSGANVLTF
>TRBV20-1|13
CSAHQAGAYEQYF
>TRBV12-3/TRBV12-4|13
CASSLRTFDGYTF
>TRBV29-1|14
CSVAVLGLNYGYTF
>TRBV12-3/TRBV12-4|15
CASSPRTANGTEAFF
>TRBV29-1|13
CSGGRSSADTQYF
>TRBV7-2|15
CASSSYTRNTGELFF
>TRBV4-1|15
CASSQDSKTYNEQFF
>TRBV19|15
CASSGPDRWADTQYF
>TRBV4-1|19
CASSQDQAGESRSTDTQYF
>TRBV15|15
CATSRDRQPNTEAFF
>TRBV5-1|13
CASSSYGTAEAFF
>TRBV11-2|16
CASSLRGTGGTDTQYF
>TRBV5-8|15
CASSFISDRTGELFF
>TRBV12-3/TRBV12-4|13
CASSPVGPATQYF
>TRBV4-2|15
CASSQVAGGSYEQYF
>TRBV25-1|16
CASSKSRDGPYNEQFF
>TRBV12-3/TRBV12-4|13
CASGGTVNTEAFF
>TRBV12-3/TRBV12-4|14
CASSLGALANEQFF
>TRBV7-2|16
CASRRQAGGSTDTQYF
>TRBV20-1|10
CSAFRETQYF
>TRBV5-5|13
CASSLTGEHEQFF
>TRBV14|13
CASSQEIYNEQFF
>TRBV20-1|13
CSAPRTGTGELFF
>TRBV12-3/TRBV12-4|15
CASSPPDRVGYEQYF
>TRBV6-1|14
CASSGTSESNEQFF
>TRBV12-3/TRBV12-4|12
CACSLRGYGYTF
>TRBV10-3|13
CAIRPTGGDTQYF
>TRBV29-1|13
CSVDSPRDYGYTF
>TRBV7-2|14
CASSSWGGQGEQFF
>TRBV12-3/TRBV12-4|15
CASSFTGDPTDTQYF
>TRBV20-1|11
CSAAVAGRVFF
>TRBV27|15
CASSLAGAGTGELFF
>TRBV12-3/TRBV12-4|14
CASSLDSVTETQYF
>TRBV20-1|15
CSAPPPRTANTEAFF
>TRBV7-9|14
CASSRGPSQETQYF
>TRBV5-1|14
CASSFVQGRNEQFF
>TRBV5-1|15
CASSSPTASTDTQYF
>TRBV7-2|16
CASSLVAVATNEKLFF
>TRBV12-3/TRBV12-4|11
CASSFLDEQFF
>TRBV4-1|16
CASSQDRAGGVYEQYF
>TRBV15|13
CATSPGSSDTQYF
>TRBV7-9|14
CASSQTAFQETQYF
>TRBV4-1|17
CASSHTSLGLEPYEQYF
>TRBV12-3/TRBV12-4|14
CASSPRTGSQPQHF
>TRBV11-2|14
CASSSLTRNTEAFF
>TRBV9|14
CASSVVPGEETQYF